This TCR beta chain was sequenced in a study of cytomegalovirus exposure and HLA in healthy donors. Study-wide results and caveats: A later analysis by the authors found several of the most significant clusters apparently linked to common viral pathogens.

PCR primers comprised 60 Vbeta and 13 Jbeta primers. Using immunoSEQ multiplex PCR, the repertoire was profiled, and TCRdb retains in-frame clones only, with some absent. The table shows 180,000 or so clones, with 9.5% occurring only once. This CDR3 is 16 amino acids long. Per the germline V gene, CDR1 is KGHSH and CDR2 is LQKENI. After removal of 3 bases from V and 8 bases from J, the junction contained 8 bases not matched to a gene. This clone was recorded a few times. Antigen specificity is unknown. This clonotype was obtained from a woman between 25 and 40 years old in good health and CMV-seropositive. The chain couples TRBV18 to TRBJ2-1, with 12 bases that match TRBD2. The sample was PBMCs. The CDR3 DNA sequence: TGTGCCAGCTCACCCCTGACTAGCGGGAGAGCCCATGAGCAGTTCTTC. Protein: CASSPLTSGRAHEQFF.